Presented here are 27 T cell receptor beta chains from one specimen sequenced in a study of blood T cell repertoires in COVID-19. Sequencing used immunoSEQ multiplex PCR; TCRdb keeps in-frame clones, though not all of them. The repertoire includes hundreds of thousands of clones, 85% to 90% of them detected once, and around 15% sits in the top ten. The sample taken for sequencing was PBMCs or T cells enriched from blood (not recorded which). The origin of the receptors is a man aged 18 to 30 who had recovered from COVID-19.

The V and J genes are TRBV11-3 and TRBJ2-4, with D perhaps TRBD2 (6 bases). Trimming removed 5 bases at V and 1 base at J, with 12 bases between. Per the germline V gene, CDR1 is SGHNT and CDR2 is YENEEA. The CDR3 covers 15 residues. CDR3 amino acids: CASSPRGGAKNIQYF. The CDR3 coding sequence is TGTGCCAGCAGCCCTAGAGGAGGGGCCAAAAACATTCAGTACTTC.

The chain has TRBV5-5 and TRBJ1-2; 9 bases are shared with TRBD1. V trimming: 4 bases; J trimming: 7 bases; junction bases outside the gene matches: 8. The germline V gene encodes CDR1 SGHKS and CDR2 YYEKEE (reference sequence). The CDR3 covers 14 residues. Here the CDR3 reads CASSNSQGAPGYTF. As DNA, the CDR3 is TGTGCCAGCAGCAACTCACAGGGGGCGCCTGGCTACACCTTC. Full variable domain (rest looked up from reference TRBV5-5 and TRBJ1-2): DAGVTQSPTHLIKTRGQQVTLRCSPISGHKSVSWYQQVLGQGPQFIFQYYEKEERGRGNFPDRFSARQFPNYSSELNVNALLLGDSALYLCASSNSQGAPGYTFGSGTRLTVV.

The J gene is TRBJ2-1, the V gene TRBV3-1 (or the pseudogene TRBV3-2); a possible D gene is TRBD1 (5 bases). The CDR3 has 12 amino acids. From germline, CDR1 is LGHDT and CDR2 YNNKEL (reference sequence). V gave up 4 bases and J gave up 10 bases, with 11 bases separating them. CDR3 region: CASSPAWGEQFF. CDR3 sequence (DNA): TGTGCCAGCAGCCCCGCGTGGGGCGAGCAGTTCTTC.

The chain uses TRBV19 and TRBJ1-3; D not resolved. Germline V gene lookup returns CDR1 LNHDA and CDR2 SQIVND (reference sequence). V lost 3 bases to trimming and J lost 0 bases, with 6 bases between them. There are 14 residues in the CDR3. The CDR3 DNA reads TGTGCCAGTAGTATGGGGAGCTCTGGAAACACCATATATTTT. Translated: CASSMGSSGNTIYF.

The rearrangement joins TRBV25-1 to TRBJ1-1, with TRBD1 as a possible D gene (5 bases). There are 16 residues in the CDR3. The germline V and J ends were trimmed by 6 bases and 1 base, with 18 bases remaining between them. Germline-derived CDR1 and CDR2 are MGHDK and SYGVNS. CDR3 sequence: CASSPGGAATNTEAFF. The CDR3 nucleotides read TGTGCCAGCAGCCCCGGGGGAGCTGCCACGAACACTGAAGCTTTCTTT.

The rearrangement uses TRBV19 and TRBJ2-2, with D possibly being TRBD2 (5 bases). This CDR3 has 15 residues. CDR1 is LNHDA and CDR2 is SQIVND in the germline V gene (reference sequence). Trimming cost V 6 bases and J 6 bases, with 17 bases left between them. The CDR3 region has the DNA TGTGCCAGTAGCAAGAGTGGACGGGGTCCCGGGGAGCTGTTTTTT. Its translation: CASSKSGRGPGELFF.

This clone was seen once. The chain carries TRBV11-3 and TRBJ2-7; TRBD2 matches at 13 bases. Unmatched junction bases numbered 2, after V lost 3 bases and J lost 3 bases. This CDR3 contains 15 residues. Germline CDR1 SGHNT, CDR2 YENEEA. The CDR3 DNA reads as TGTGCCAGCAGCTTTACTAGCGGGGGGGACTACGAGCAGTACTTC. Amino acid sequence: CASSFTSGGDYEQYF.

This chain joins TRBV24-1 and TRBJ2-1; 9 bases map to TRBD2. CDR1 and CDR2 from the germline V gene are KGHDR and SFDVKD. The CDR3 has 15 residues. V dropped 5 bases and J dropped 3; count of bases not matched to a gene: 4. The CDR3 sequence is CATSVSSGVYNEQFF. The CDR3 DNA is TGTGCCACCAGTGTATCTAGCGGGGTCTACAATGAGCAGTTCTTC.

The table lists this clone with a count of one. The CDR3 protein is CASRDRPGGYTF. The CDR3 DNA follows: TGTGCCAGCAGAGATAGACCAGGGGGCTACACCTTC. The chain links TRBV6-5 to TRBJ1-2; TRBD1 might be the D (5 bases). The germline V gene has CDR1 MNHEY and CDR2 SVGAGI. This CDR3 has 12 amino acids. V was clipped by 6 bases and J by 8 bases, with 13 bases between them.

The chain is built from TRBV11-2 and TRBJ2-3; 7 bases match TRBD2. The CDR3 is 14 amino acids. CDR1 and CDR2 (germline): SGHAT, FQNNGV. After removal of 1 base from V and 5 bases from J, the junction contained 3 bases not matched to a gene. CDR3 coding DNA: TGTGCCAGCAGCTTAGCAAGCGGGAAAGATACGCAGTATTTT. This encodes CASSLASGKDTQYF.

CDR3 sequence: CASSLAGSRNTGELFF. The CDR3 nucleotides read TGTGCCAGCAGCTTAGCGGGCTCCCGAAACACCGGGGAGCTGTTTTTT. J is TRBJ2-2 and V is TRBV7-9; D gene uncertain. This CDR3 has 16 residues. Trimming stripped 0 bases from V and 2 bases from J, with 10 bases between. The germline V gene has CDR1 SEHNR and CDR2 FQNEAQ (reference sequence). Combining the CDR3 with reference TRBV7-9 and TRBJ2-2 gives the whole variable domain DTGVSQNPRHKITKRGQNVTFRCDPISEHNRLYWYRQTLGQGPEFLTYFQNEAQLEKSRLLSDRFSAERPKGSFSTLEIQRTEQGDSAMYLCASSLAGSRNTGELFFGEGSRLTVL.

The chain carries TRBV28 and TRBJ2-1; D unresolved. The CDR3 is 15 residues long. V lost 1 base and J 4 bases, leaving 11 bases between the germline ends. The germline V gene encodes CDR1 MDHEN and CDR2 SYDVKM. DNA for the CDR3: TGTGCCAGCAGTTTATCCGTTAGTCGGTACAATGAGCAGTTCTTC. This gives the protein CASSLSVSRYNEQFF.

The rearrangement uses TRBV19 and TRBJ2-5; D is unresolved. The CDR3 totals 15 residues. Trimming cost V 6 bases and J 1 base, with 15 bases left between them. Germline loops: CDR1 LNHDA, CDR2 SQIVND (reference sequence). CDR3 region: CASSPTAATQETQYF. CDR3 DNA: TGTGCCAGTAGCCCAACCGCAGCGACCCAAGAGACCCAGTACTTC.

This chain links TRBV3-1 (or the pseudogene TRBV3-2) with TRBJ2-5; TRBD1 aligns across 7 bases. Germline assignment: CDR1 LGHDT and CDR2 YNNKEL (reference sequence). The CDR3 extends over 19 amino acids. J was trimmed by 7 bases and V by 1 base; bases with no gene match: 21. The DNA for the CDR3 is TGTGCCAGCAGCCAAGTGTTCTTAGTGGGGACAGAGGCAGGGGGGACCCAGTACTTC. The encoded protein is CASSQVFLVGTEAGGTQYF.

V and J are TRBV5-1 and TRBJ2-7; D might be TRBD1 (5 bases). The germline CDR1 and CDR2 sequences are SGHRS and YFSETQ. V was pared by 4 bases and J by 2 bases, with 16 bases between. The CDR3 runs to 15 residues. Here the CDR3 reads CASSDSPHTAYEQYF. Here the CDR3 DNA reads TGCGCCAGCAGCGACAGTCCACACACCGCCTACGAGCAGTACTTC.

The chain employs TRBV5-8 and TRBJ2-5; D may be TRBD1 (5 bases). V was clipped by 0 bases and J by 0 bases, with 9 bases between them. This CDR3 spans 15 amino acids. Looked up from germline, CDR1 is SGHTS and CDR2 is YDEGEE. CDR3 sequence (DNA): TGTGCCAGCAGCTTGGGACAGCTGTACCAAGAGACCCAGTACTTC. This codes for CASSLGQLYQETQYF.

This clone was observed a single time. The chain employs TRBV4-1 and TRBJ1-2; D is perhaps TRBD1 (6 bases). The V gene lost 3 bases and the J gene lost 12 bases, with 14 bases spanning the gap. CDR1 MGHRA and CDR2 YSYEKL come from the germline V gene. This CDR3 region has 12 residues. Here the CDR3 reads CASSHLTGPHTF. In nucleotides, the CDR3 is TGCGCCAGCAGCCATTTGACAGGACCTCACACCTTC.

The chain joins TRBV18 to TRBJ2-2; D is ambiguous. Germline assignment: CDR1 KGHSH and CDR2 LQKENI. Trimming shortened V by 0 bases and J by 8 bases, and 10 bases separated the two germline ends. The CDR3 spans 14 residues. CDR3 coding DNA: TGTGCCAGCTCACCACCCTCTGTCACAGGGGAGCTGTTTTTT. This codes for CASSPPSVTGELFF.

In regard to this clone: Other DNA sequences in this specimen translate into the identical CDR3. The chain uses TRBV7-8 and TRBJ1-5; D gene unclear. This CDR3 has 13 residues. V gave up 5 bases and J gave up 5 bases, with 10 bases separating them. Germline loops: CDR1 SGHVS, CDR2 FQNEAQ. Here the CDR3 reads CASSAGRDQPQHF. CDR3 DNA sequence: TGTGCCAGCAGCGCCGGTCGGGATCAGCCCCAGCATTTT.

The CDR3 nucleotides read TGTGCCAGCAGCTCCTGGACCACAGGCGAGCAGTACTTC. Translated: CASSSWTTGEQYF. V is TRBV5-5 and J is TRBJ2-7; TRBD1 is a possible D gene (5 bases). The CDR3 length is 13 residues. Trimming pared 3 bases from V and 6 bases from J, leaving 13 bases between. Germline-derived CDR1 and CDR2 are SGHKS and YYEKEE (reference sequence).

The chain couples TRBV11-2 to TRBJ2-1; 12 nucleotides align to TRBD2. This CDR3 is built from 15 residues. J gave up 4 bases and V 5 bases, and 3 bases lay outside the gene matches. In germline, CDR1 is SGHAT, CDR2 FQNNGV. CDR3 sequence reads: CASSPLAGGYNEQFF. Here the CDR3 DNA reads TGTGCCAGCAGCCCACTAGCGGGGGGTTACAATGAGCAGTTCTTC.

This clone was observed once. This chain joins TRBV7-9 and TRBJ1-2, with 10 bases aligning to TRBD1. Germline V gene lookup returns CDR1 SEHNR and CDR2 FQNEAQ (reference sequence). The CDR3 runs 13 residues. Losses at the gene ends were 4 bases for V and 6 bases for J; bases not matched to a gene: 2. As DNA, the CDR3 is TGTGCCAGCAGCTCGGGACAGGGGAATGGCTACACCTTC. This sequence encodes CASSSGQGNGYTF.

The sample holds a few counts of this clone. The chain is built from TRBV13 and TRBJ1-3; 9 bases map to TRBD1. Trimming took 1 base from V and 2 from J; bases not matched to a gene: 6. Germline CDR1 reads PRHDT; CDR2 reads FYEKMQ (reference sequence). The CDR3 totals 17 residues. The CDR3: CASSLEGTGIPGNTIYF. CDR3 DNA sequence: TGTGCCAGCAGCTTAGAAGGGACAGGGATCCCTGGAAACACCATATATTTT.

This chain joins TRBV29-1 and TRBJ2-2; 8 bases line up with TRBD2. Losses at the gene ends were 2 bases for V and 3 bases for J; bases not matched to a gene: 8. The length of the CDR3 is 16 residues. Germline V gene lookup returns CDR1 SQVTM and CDR2 ANQGSEA. This CDR3 reads CSVEFSGRGYTGELFF. DNA of the CDR3: TGCAGCGTTGAATTCAGCGGGAGAGGGTACACCGGGGAGCTGTTTTTT.

In DNA form, the CDR3 reads TGTGCCACCAGTGATAGAGGCGGGACCGCTCTGCACGAGCAGTACTTC. Protein: CATSDRGGTALHEQYF. The gene calls are TRBV24-1 and TRBJ2-7; a possible D gene is TRBD2 (6 bases). The CDR3 sequence is 16 residues long. In germline, CDR1 is KGHDR, CDR2 SFDVKD. The V and J ends lost 3 bases and 5 bases respectively, with 19 bases between them.

The rearrangement joins TRBV6-1 to TRBJ2-1; D possibly corresponds to TRBD2 (7 bases). The germline V and J ends were trimmed by 4 bases and 6 bases, with 19 bases remaining between them. The CDR3 consists of 16 residues. The germline V gene encodes CDR1 MNHNS and CDR2 SASEGT. Here the CDR3 DNA reads TGTGCCAGCAGTGCTTACGGTGGGGGGGCGGGCAATGAGCAGTTCTTC. It specifies CASSAYGGGAGNEQFF.

The V gene is TRBV6-1, the J gene TRBJ1-3; maybe TRBD1 (5 bases). Trimming stripped 1 base from V and 0 bases from J, with 7 bases between. CDR3 length: 15 amino acids. The germline gives CDR1 MNHNS, CDR2 SASEGT. The CDR3 DNA reads TGTGCCAGCAGTGAAGAAAGGGGCTCTGGAAACACCATATATTTT. It specifies CASSEERGSGNTIYF.